This T cell receptor beta chain was observed in a study of blood T cell repertoires in COVID-19. Whole-study context: Acute and convalescent COVID-19 samples came from the United States, Italy and Spain. The analysed material was cDNA or gDNA that came from T cells, B-cell-depleted T cells, or PBMCs.

This clone was detected only once. How the authors handled the data: Amplification with reference gene primers provided the estimates of nucleated cell counts. Here immunoSEQ multiplex PCR was the method, and the copy in TCRdb shows in-frame clones only, minus some. V, J and clone size are taken as reported in that table, and D and trimming were inferred from the DNA itself. Of 35,000 to 55,000 clones in the sample, roughly 85% were seen once. Germline V gene data show CDR1 as SGHKS and CDR2 as YYEKEE (reference sequence). Between the trimmed V and J ends, which lost 1 base and 4 bases, there was a span of 12 bases. CDR3 length: 15 residues.

The J gene is TRBJ1-5, the V gene TRBV5-5, with a tentative D call TRBD1 (6 bases). This TCR was recovered from a woman between 65 and 79 years old in a cohort sampled during active COVID-19. Specimen: peripheral blood. The CDR3 is CASSLRGGENQPQHF. In DNA form, the CDR3 reads TGTGCCAGCAGCTTGAGAGGGGGTGAAAATCAGCCCCAGCATTTT. The full variable domain, with the rest looked up from reference TRBV5-5 and TRBJ1-5, is DAGVTQSPTHLIKTRGQQVTLRCSPISGHKSVSWYQQVLGQGPQFIFQYYEKEERGRGNFPDRFSARQFPNYSSELNVNALLLGDSALYLCASSLRGGENQPQHFGDGTRLSIL.